This entry concerns a single T cell receptor beta chain. What it recognizes is unknown. Profiled with immunoSEQ multiplex PCR; TCRdb holds only in-frame clones, not every one. Of approximately 180,000 clones listed, 85% to 90% are singletons. The data originate from a study of T cell responses to AZD1222 COVID-19 vaccine. CDR1 is LNHNV, CDR2 YYDKDF, per germline (reference sequence). This CDR3 is built from 16 residues. Trimming removed 0 bases from V and 0 bases from J, with 9 bases in between. Broader study findings: A mostly white British donor set with more females was recruited, and clonal diversity was possibly underestimated.

The V and J genes are TRBV15 and TRBJ2-1; no clear D gene. This clonotype was obtained from an adult in good health. The source was peripheral blood, collected on day 0 of AZD1222 vaccination. The CDR3 loop reads CATSREAVTSYNEQFF. Written as DNA, the CDR3 is TGTGCCACCAGCAGAGAGGCGGTTACCTCCTACAATGAGCAGTTCTTC.